One and the same sample provided the 27 T cell receptor beta chains below, sequenced in a study of T cells after yellow fever vaccination. TCRdb passed the 5' RACE reads through MiXCR, listing each CDR3 protein once. The sample consists of about 370,000 distinct CDR3 sequences, approximately 10% of them appearing once. This specimen was PBMCs, taken on the day of the first yellow fever vaccination. All receptors come from a man younger than 35 who received the YFV17D yellow fever vaccine.

This clonotype came up many times. The chain couples TRBV15 to TRBJ1-1, with no clear D. The ends were cut back, 11 bases at V and 4 bases at J, with 20 bases in the middle. From germline, CDR1 is LNHNV and CDR2 YYDKDF (reference sequence). The CDR3 consists of 14 residues. The CDR3 DNA is TGTGCCGCCCGACTTGCACGCGGCAGCACTGAAGCTTTCTTT. Amino acid sequence: CAARLARGSTEAFF.

This clonotype appeared a few times. The rearrangement uses TRBV5-1 and TRBJ2-1; D uncertain. The CDR3 runs 12 residues. Germline CDR1 SGHRS, CDR2 YFSETQ. The V end was cut by 1 base, the J end by 8 bases, with 7 bases between. The CDR3 sequence is CASSLLSYEQFF. The CDR3 region has the DNA TGCGCCAGCAGCTTGTTGTCCTATGAGCAGTTCTTC.

V usage is TRBV20-1 and J usage is TRBJ2-3, with 9 positions matching TRBD1. V lost 5 bases, J lost 4 bases, and 16 bases stayed unmatched. The CDR3 extends over 17 amino acids. Germline CDR1 reads DFQATT; CDR2 reads SNEGSKA (reference sequence). In DNA, the CDR3 is TGCAGTGCTGATCCCCTACAGGGGGCTAACTACGCAGATACGCAGTATTTT. It is translated as CSADPLQGANYADTQYF.

This chain connects TRBV7-6 to TRBJ2-1; TRBD2 aligns across 11 bases. The CDR3 extends over 18 amino acids. Germline trimming cut 1 base from V and 5 bases from J; bases unmatched to any gene: 10. CDR1 SGHVS and CDR2 FNYEAQ come from the germline V gene. In nucleotides, the CDR3 is TGTGCCAGCAGCTTAGTGATTACACTAGCGGGGGCCAACAATGAGCAGTTCTTC. Translated: CASSLVITLAGANNEQFF.

This clonotype came up a few times. CDR3 amino acids: CASSQGALTANVLTF. The DNA for the CDR3 is TGTGCCAGCAGCCAGGGGGCTCTGACGGCCAACGTCCTGACTTTC. The V gene is TRBV3-1, the J gene TRBJ2-6; D may be TRBD1 (6 bases). Germline values: CDR1 LGHDT, CDR2 YNNKEL (reference sequence). The CDR3 has 15 residues. Trimming left V 3 bases short and J 6 bases short, with 12 bases between.

The V gene is TRBV27, the J gene TRBJ2-3; no reliable D call. V lost 8 bases and J lost 6, with 15 bases in between. In germline, CDR1 is MNHEY, CDR2 SMNVEV (reference sequence). The CDR3 is 13 residues long. This CDR3 is CASRFSGRDTQYF. Here the CDR3 DNA reads TGTGCCAGCCGATTCTCCGGTCGGGATACGCAGTATTTT.

The chain employs TRBV4-1 and TRBJ2-6, with D hard to call. This CDR3 region has 17 residues. Germline V CDR1 and CDR2: MGHRA, YSYEKL. Trimming removed 5 bases from V and 0 bases from J, with 14 bases in between. Here the CDR3 DNA reads TGCGCCAGCAGCGAAGGCTTCGCCTTCTCTGGGGCCAACGTCCTGACTTTC. This sequence encodes CASSEGFAFSGANVLTF.

This sequence joins TRBV7-8 and TRBJ2-7; 7 bases fit TRBD1. Germline V gene sequence: CDR1 SGHVS, CDR2 FQNEAQ. V trimming: 5 bases; J trimming: 2 bases; junction bases outside the gene matches: 9. CDR3 length equals 15 residues. The CDR3 is CASSPPHRGTYEQYV. The CDR3 DNA sequence: TGTGCCAGCAGCCCCCCCCACAGGGGCACCTACGAGCAGTACGTC.

This clonotype appeared a few times. The J gene is TRBJ2-3, the V gene TRBV7-2, with TRBD2 matching 8 bases. The CDR3 is 15 residues long. CDR1 and CDR2 (germline): SGHTA, FQGNSA. Germline trimming cut 3 bases from V and 4 bases from J; bases unmatched to any gene: 6. CDR3 sequence: CASSLVRGGSDTQYF. The CDR3 coding sequence is TGTGCCAGCAGCTTGGTTCGGGGGGGCTCAGATACGCAGTATTTT.

The genes are TRBV6-6 and TRBJ1-1, with 7 positions matching TRBD1. The length of the CDR3 is 12 residues. Germline V gene data show CDR1 as MNHNY and CDR2 as SVGAGI (reference sequence). J lost 8 bases, V lost 6 bases, and 6 bases had no gene match. CDR3 coding DNA: TGTGCCAGCAGGAGAACAGGGGTCGAAGCTTTCTTT. It codes for CASRRTGVEAFF.

A few counts support this clonotype. CDR3 residues: CASRRDSPYEQYF. The CDR3 bases are TGTGCCAGCAGACGGGACAGTCCCTACGAGCAGTACTTC. The chain combines TRBV27 with TRBJ2-7; 7 positions agree with TRBD1. This CDR3 has 13 amino acids. Germline V gene lookup returns CDR1 MNHEY and CDR2 SMNVEV (reference sequence). With V trimmed by 6 bases and J by 2 bases, 4 bases remained unmatched.

The gene calls are TRBV2 and TRBJ2-2, with 7 positions matching TRBD1. Losses at the gene ends were 8 bases for V and 1 base for J; bases not matched to a gene: 7. Germline V CDR1 and CDR2: SNHLY, FYNNEI. This CDR3 comprises 15 residues. CDR3 DNA sequence: TGTGCCAGCGGAACCGGGACAGAGAACACCGGGGAGCTGTTTTTT. This codes for CASGTGTENTGELFF.

The chain employs TRBV11-2 and TRBJ1-1; perhaps TRBD1 as D (5 bases). This CDR3 spans 15 amino acids. Germline CDR1 SGHAT, CDR2 FQNNGV. Trimming removed 1 base from V and 1 base from J, with 10 bases in between. The CDR3 DNA sequence: TGTGCCAGCAGCTTAGGAGACGGGGGGAACACTGAAGCTTTCTTT. Amino acid sequence: CASSLGDGGNTEAFF.

For this clonotype: A much larger clone lies one base from this, so it may be a read error. The chain is built from TRBV10-3 and TRBJ1-1; 7 nucleotides agree with TRBD1. CDR1 is ENHRY, CDR2 SYGVKD, per germline. The CDR3 consists of 15 residues. The CDR3 region is CAISVGTAMKTEAFF. DNA of the CDR3: TGTGCCATCAGTGTAGGGACAGCGATGAAAACTGAAGCTTTCTTT.

The table lists this clonotype with many counts. The V and J genes are TRBV27 and TRBJ2-2; D is unresolved. Trimming stripped 8 bases from V and 4 bases from J, with 11 bases between. From germline, CDR1 is MNHEY and CDR2 SMNVEV (reference sequence). The CDR3 sequence is 13 residues long. The CDR3 bases are TGTGCCAGCGGGCTTCTCTCCACCGGGGAGCTGTTTTTT. It translates to CASGLLSTGELFF.

This clonotype was detected a few times. The chain links TRBV11-2 to TRBJ2-1; 14 nucleotides match TRBD2. Germline V lookup: CDR1 SGHAT, CDR2 FQNNGV. Trimming at V came to 2 bases and at J to 2 bases, leaving 11 bases not matched to a gene. The CDR3 is 20 residues long. CDR3: CASSLWLGLAGVRTYNEQFF. The CDR3, as DNA: TGTGCCAGCAGCTTATGGCTGGGACTAGCGGGGGTAAGGACCTACAATGAGCAGTTCTTC.

The chain links TRBV4-3 to TRBJ1-1, with D perhaps TRBD1 (5 bases). Trimming cost V 3 bases and J 2 bases, with 10 bases left between them. Germline CDR1 and CDR2: LGHNA and YSLEER. This CDR3 is built from 14 residues. The DNA of the CDR3 is TGCGCCAGCAGCCAGGAGACAGATAACACTGAAGCTTTCTTT. It encodes CASSQETDNTEAFF.

This clonotype was seen only a few times. The genes are TRBV9 and TRBJ2-2; TRBD1 matches 10 bases. The germline CDR1 and CDR2 sequences are SGDLS and YYNGEE. The CDR3 extends over 16 amino acids. Trimming took 3 bases from V and 6 from J; bases not matched to a gene: 8. In nucleotides, the CDR3 is TGTGCCAGCAGCGCCCTGGGACAGGGGCTGGCCGGGGAGCTGTTTTTT. Protein product: CASSALGQGLAGELFF.

The rearrangement uses TRBV5-4 and TRBJ1-6, with D unresolved. Germline CDR1 and CDR2: SGHNT and YYREEE (reference sequence). The CDR3 runs 14 residues. Trimming stripped 0 bases from V and 7 bases from J, with 8 bases between. The CDR3 spells CASSLELLNSPLHF. The CDR3 DNA follows: TGTGCCAGCAGCTTGGAGTTACTAAATTCACCCCTCCACTTT.

This clonotype was recorded many times. This sequence joins TRBV6-2 or TRBV6-3 and TRBJ2-5; D ambiguous. Per the germline V gene, CDR1 is MNHEY and CDR2 is SVGEGT. The CDR3 length is 12 residues. V was trimmed by 2 bases and J by 3 bases, leaving 4 bases between them. The CDR3 sequence: CASSYPEETQYF. The CDR3 coding sequence is TGTGCCAGCAGTTACCCCGAAGAGACCCAGTACTTC.

V gene TRBV10-3 combines with J gene TRBJ2-7; D is possibly TRBD2 (5 bases). V gave up 5 bases and J gave up 5 bases, with 13 bases separating them. The CDR3 consists of 13 residues. CDR1 ENHRY and CDR2 SYGVKD come from the germline V gene. The CDR3 here is CAISTDLLDEQYF. In DNA, the CDR3 is TGTGCCATCAGTACGGACTTACTGGACGAGCAGTACTTC.

This clonotype was found a few times. The genes are TRBV20-1 and TRBJ2-1; TRBD2 matches at 14 bases. The CDR3 loop spans 18 amino acids. Germline trimming cut 1 base from V and 4 bases from J; bases unmatched to any gene: 9. CDR1 is DFQATT, CDR2 SNEGSKA, per germline (reference sequence). CDR3 in DNA: TGCAGTGCTAGAGCCGGGACTAGCGGGGGCCTTCGGTACAATGAGCAGTTCTTC. It specifies CSARAGTSGGLRYNEQFF.

In its sample, this clonotype was seen many times. The genes are TRBV28 and TRBJ2-5, with D maybe TRBD2 (6 bases). V was pared by 2 bases and J by 2 bases, with 9 bases between. From germline, CDR1 is MDHEN and CDR2 SYDVKM. CDR3 size: 14 residues. This CDR3 is CASSLLANQETQYF. CDR3 coding DNA: TGTGCCAGCAGTTTACTAGCGAATCAAGAGACCCAGTACTTC.

This clonotype was picked up a small number of times. The chain recombines TRBV6-1 with TRBJ1-6; D is undetermined. CDR3 length equals 14 residues. The V and J ends lost 2 bases and 9 bases respectively, with 11 bases between them. CDR1 and CDR2 from the germline V gene are MNHNS and SASEGT. CDR3 DNA: TGTGCCAGCAGTGAATTAGGGAAAGGTTCACCCCTCCACTTT. Protein: CASSELGKGSPLHF.

This clonotype was counted between two and nine times. This chain connects TRBV20-1 to TRBJ2-6; 7 bases agree with TRBD1. The CDR3 length is 15 residues. The germline V gene encodes CDR1 DFQATT and CDR2 SNEGSKA (reference sequence). The V and J ends lost 2 bases and 2 bases, in that order; junction bases with no gene match: 3. The CDR3 sequence: CSARRQGTGANVLTF. The CDR3 bases are TGCAGTGCTAGAAGACAGGGAACTGGGGCCAACGTCCTGACTTTC.

This clonotype was seen only a few times. The chain combines TRBV2 with TRBJ1-2, with 9 bases aligning to TRBD1. V shed 7 bases and J 2 bases; nucleotides not matched to a gene: 5. This CDR3 contains 14 residues. Germline V gene sequence: CDR1 SNHLY, CDR2 FYNNEI. For the CDR3, the DNA is TGTGCCAGCACTTCCGGGACAGGGAACTATGGCTACACCTTC. It translates to CASTSGTGNYGYTF.

The rearrangement uses TRBV7-9 and TRBJ2-1, with 8 bases lining up with TRBD2. The CDR3 loop spans 13 amino acids. The V gene end was trimmed by 5 bases and the J gene end by 6 bases; junction bases not matched to a gene: 3. Germline CDR1 reads SEHNR; CDR2 reads FQNEAQ (reference sequence). The CDR3 is CASSRGGGNEQFF. Here the CDR3 DNA reads TGTGCCAGCAGCCGGGGGGGAGGCAATGAGCAGTTCTTC.